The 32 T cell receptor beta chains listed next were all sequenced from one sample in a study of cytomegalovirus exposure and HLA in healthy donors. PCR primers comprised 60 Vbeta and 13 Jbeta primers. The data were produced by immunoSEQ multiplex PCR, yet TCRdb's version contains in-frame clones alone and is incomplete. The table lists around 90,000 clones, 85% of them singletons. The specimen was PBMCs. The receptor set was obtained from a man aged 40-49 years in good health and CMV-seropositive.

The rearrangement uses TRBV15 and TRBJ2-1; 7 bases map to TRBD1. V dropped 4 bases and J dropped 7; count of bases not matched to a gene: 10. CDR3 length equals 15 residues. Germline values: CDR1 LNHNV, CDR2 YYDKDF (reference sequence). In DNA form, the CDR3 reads TGTGCCACCAGCAAGAGGGGGCCGGATTGGAATGAGCAGTTCTTC. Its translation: CATSKRGPDWNEQFF.

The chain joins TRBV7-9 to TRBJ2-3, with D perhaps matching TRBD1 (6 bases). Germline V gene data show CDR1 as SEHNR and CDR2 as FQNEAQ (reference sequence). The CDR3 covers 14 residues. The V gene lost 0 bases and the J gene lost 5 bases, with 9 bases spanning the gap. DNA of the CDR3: TGTGCCAGCAGCTTAGCAAACAGGGAAGATACGCAGTATTTT. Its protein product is CASSLANREDTQYF.

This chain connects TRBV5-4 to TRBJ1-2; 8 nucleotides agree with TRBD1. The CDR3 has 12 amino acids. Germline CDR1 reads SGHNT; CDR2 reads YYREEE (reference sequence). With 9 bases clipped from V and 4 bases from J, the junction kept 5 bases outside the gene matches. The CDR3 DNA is TGTGCCATCGACAGGGGCGGCTATGGCTACACCTTC. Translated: CAIDRGGYGYTF.

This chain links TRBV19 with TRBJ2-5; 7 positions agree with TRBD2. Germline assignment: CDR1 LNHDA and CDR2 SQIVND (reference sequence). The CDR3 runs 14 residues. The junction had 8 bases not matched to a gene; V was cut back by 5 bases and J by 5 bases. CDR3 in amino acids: CASSGRGSAETQYF. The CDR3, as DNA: TGTGCCAGTAGTGGGAGGGGTAGCGCTGAGACCCAGTACTTC. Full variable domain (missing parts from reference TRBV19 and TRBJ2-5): DGGITQSPKYLFRKEGQNVTLSCEQNLNHDAMYWYRQDPGQGLRLIYYSQIVNDFQKGDIAEGYSVSREKKESFPLTVTSAQKNPTAFYLCASSGRGSAETQYFGPGTRLLVL.

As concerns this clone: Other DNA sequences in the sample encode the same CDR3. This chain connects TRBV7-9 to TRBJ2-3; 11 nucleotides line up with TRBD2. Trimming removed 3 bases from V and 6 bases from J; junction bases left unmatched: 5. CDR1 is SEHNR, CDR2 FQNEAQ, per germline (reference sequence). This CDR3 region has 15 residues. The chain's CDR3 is CASSFLAGGGDTQYF. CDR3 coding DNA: TGTGCCAGCAGCTTTCTAGCGGGGGGCGGGGATACGCAGTATTTT.

CDR3 region: CASMRADTQYF. As DNA, the CDR3 is TGTGCCAGTATGAGGGCAGATACGCAGTATTTT. This chain joins TRBV19 and TRBJ2-3; D perhaps matches TRBD2 (5 bases). This CDR3 contains 11 residues. Germline V gene lookup returns CDR1 LNHDA and CDR2 SQIVND (reference sequence). Between the trimmed V and J ends, which lost 7 bases and 4 bases, there was a span of 6 bases.

The CDR3 nucleotides read TGCGCCAGCAGCTTGGGACAGGGCTTTTCATTCACTGAAGCTTTCTTT. Residues: CASSLGQGFSFTEAFF. The V call is TRBV5-1, the J call TRBJ1-1; 7 bases are shared with TRBD1. The CDR3 extends over 16 amino acids. In germline, CDR1 is SGHRS, CDR2 YFSETQ. V lost 0 bases, J lost 4 bases, and 9 bases stayed unmatched.

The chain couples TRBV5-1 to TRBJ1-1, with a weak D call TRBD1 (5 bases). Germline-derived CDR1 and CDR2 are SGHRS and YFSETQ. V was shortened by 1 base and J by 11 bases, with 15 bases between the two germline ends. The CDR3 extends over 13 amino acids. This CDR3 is CASSLWGEGHAFF. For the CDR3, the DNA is TGCGCCAGCAGCTTGTGGGGGGAGGGGCACGCTTTCTTT.

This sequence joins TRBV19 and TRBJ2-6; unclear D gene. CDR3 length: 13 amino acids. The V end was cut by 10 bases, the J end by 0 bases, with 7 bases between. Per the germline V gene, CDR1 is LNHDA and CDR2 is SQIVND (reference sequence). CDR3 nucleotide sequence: TGTGCCACAACAGTCTCTGGGGCCAACGTCCTGACTTTC. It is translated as CATTVSGANVLTF.

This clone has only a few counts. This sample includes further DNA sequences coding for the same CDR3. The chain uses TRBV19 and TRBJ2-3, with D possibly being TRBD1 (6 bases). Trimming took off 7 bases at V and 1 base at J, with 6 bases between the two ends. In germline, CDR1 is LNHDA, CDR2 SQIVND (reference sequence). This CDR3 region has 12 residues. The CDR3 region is CASNRGTDTQYF. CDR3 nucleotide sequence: TGTGCCAGTAACAGGGGCACAGATACGCAGTATTTT.

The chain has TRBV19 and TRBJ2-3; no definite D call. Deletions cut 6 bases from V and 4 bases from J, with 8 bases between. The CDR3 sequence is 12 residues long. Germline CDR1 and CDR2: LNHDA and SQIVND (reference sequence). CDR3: CASSPFPDTQYF. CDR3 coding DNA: TGTGCCAGTAGCCCATTCCCAGATACGCAGTATTTT. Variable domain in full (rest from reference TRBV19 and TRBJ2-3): DGGITQSPKYLFRKEGQNVTLSCEQNLNHDAMYWYRQDPGQGLRLIYYSQIVNDFQKGDIAEGYSVSREKKESFPLTVTSAQKNPTAFYLCASSPFPDTQYFGPGTRLTVL.

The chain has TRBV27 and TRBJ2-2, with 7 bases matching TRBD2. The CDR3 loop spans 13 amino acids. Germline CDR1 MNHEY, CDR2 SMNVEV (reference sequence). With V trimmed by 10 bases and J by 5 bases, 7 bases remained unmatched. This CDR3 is CATGLVATGELFF. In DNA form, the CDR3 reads TGTGCCACTGGACTAGTTGCAACCGGGGAGCTGTTTTTT.

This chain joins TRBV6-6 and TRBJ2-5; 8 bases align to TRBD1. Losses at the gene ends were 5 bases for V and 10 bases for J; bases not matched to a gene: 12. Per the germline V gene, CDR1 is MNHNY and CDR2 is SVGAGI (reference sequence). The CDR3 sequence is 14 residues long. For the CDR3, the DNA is TGTGCCAGCAGTGCGCGGACAGGGTTACCCGACCAGTACTTC. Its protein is CASSARTGLPDQYF.

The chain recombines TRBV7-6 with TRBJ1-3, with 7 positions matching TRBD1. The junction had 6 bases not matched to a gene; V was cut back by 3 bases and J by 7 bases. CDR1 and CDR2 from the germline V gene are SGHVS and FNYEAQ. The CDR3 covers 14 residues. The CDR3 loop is CASSLSGGTNTIYF. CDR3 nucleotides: TGTGCCAGCAGCTTGTCAGGGGGGACGAACACCATATATTTT.

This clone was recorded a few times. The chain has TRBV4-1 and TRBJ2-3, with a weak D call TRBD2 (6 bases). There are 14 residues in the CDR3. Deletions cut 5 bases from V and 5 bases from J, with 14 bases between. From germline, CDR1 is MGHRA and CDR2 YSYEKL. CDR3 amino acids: CASSTRLGGDTQYF. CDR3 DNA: TGCGCCAGCAGCACCCGATTGGGGGGAGATACGCAGTATTTT.

The CDR3 protein is CASSLKKKADSGNTIYF. CDR3 in DNA: TGTGCCAGCAGCCTAAAGAAGAAGGCGGACTCTGGAAACACCATATATTTT. V is TRBV21-1 and J is TRBJ1-3. TRBV21-1 is classified as a pseudogene. This CDR3 contains 17 residues.

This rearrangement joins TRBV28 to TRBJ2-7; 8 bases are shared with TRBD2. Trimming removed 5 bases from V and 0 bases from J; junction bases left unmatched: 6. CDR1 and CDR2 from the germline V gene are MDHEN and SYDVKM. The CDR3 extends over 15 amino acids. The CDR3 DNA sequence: TGTGCCAGCAGTCCCTCGGGGGGGAGCTCCTACGAGCAGTACTTC. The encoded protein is CASSPSGGSSYEQYF.

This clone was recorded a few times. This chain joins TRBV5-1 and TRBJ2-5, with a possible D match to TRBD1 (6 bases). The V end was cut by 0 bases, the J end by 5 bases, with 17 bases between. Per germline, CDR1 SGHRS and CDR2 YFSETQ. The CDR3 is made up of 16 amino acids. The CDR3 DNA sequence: TGCGCCAGCAGCTTGGCCGGGCAGGGGATTGGTGAGACCCAGTACTTC. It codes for CASSLAGQGIGETQYF.

The CDR3 sequence is CASSLVRDMRYNEQFF. CDR3 in DNA: TGTGCCAGCAGCTTGGTACGGGACATGAGATACAATGAGCAGTTCTTC. The rearrangement joins TRBV5-6 to TRBJ2-1; TRBD1 is a possible D gene (6 bases). The CDR3 runs to 16 residues. With 0 bases removed from V and 4 bases from J, the gap between germline ends came to 14 bases. CDR1 is SGHDT and CDR2 is YYEEEE in the germline V gene.

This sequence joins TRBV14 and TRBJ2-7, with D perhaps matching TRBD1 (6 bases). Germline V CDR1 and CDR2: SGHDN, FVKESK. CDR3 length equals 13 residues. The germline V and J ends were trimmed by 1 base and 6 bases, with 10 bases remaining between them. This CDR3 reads CASSQVQGSEQYF. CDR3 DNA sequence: TGTGCCAGCAGCCAAGTTCAGGGGAGCGAGCAGTACTTC.

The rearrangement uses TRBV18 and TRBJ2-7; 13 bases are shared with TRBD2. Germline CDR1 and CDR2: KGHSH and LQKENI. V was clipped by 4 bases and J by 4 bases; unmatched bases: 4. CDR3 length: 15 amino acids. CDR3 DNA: TGTGCCAGCTCACAAGGACTAGCGGGAGCGTACGAGCAGTACTTC. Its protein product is CASSQGLAGAYEQYF.

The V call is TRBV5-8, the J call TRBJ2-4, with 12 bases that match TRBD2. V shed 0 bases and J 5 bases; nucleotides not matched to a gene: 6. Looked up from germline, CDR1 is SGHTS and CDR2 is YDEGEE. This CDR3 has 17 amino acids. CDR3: CASSLEASGGAQNIQYF. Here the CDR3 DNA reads TGTGCCAGCAGCTTGGAGGCTAGCGGGGGGGCCCAAAACATTCAGTACTTC.

The CDR3 DNA sequence: TGTGCCAGCAGCTTGGACAGGGTCACATCACGGAACACCTTC. Encoded protein: CASSLDRVTSRNTF. The chain links TRBV5-6 to TRBJ1-2; tentatively, D is TRBD1 (6 bases). Between the trimmed V and J ends, which lost 0 bases and 12 bases, there was a span of 18 bases. Per the germline V gene, CDR1 is SGHDT and CDR2 is YYEEEE. CDR3 length: 14 residues.

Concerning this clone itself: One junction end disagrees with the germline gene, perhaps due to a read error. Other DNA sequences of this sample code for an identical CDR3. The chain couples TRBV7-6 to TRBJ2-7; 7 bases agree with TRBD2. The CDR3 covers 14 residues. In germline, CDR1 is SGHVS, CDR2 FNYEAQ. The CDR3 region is CASGLGAGAYEQYF. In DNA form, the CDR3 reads TGTGCCAGCGGCTTAGGTGCGGGGGCCTACGAGCAGTACTTC.

CDR3 amino acids: CASSYGSGLTYNEQFF. The CDR3 bases are TGTGCCAGCAGTTACGGATCGGGACTCACCTACAATGAGCAGTTCTTC. The chain uses TRBV6-5 and TRBJ2-1; perhaps TRBD2 as D (6 bases). Germline CDR1 MNHEY, CDR2 SVGAGI. This CDR3 comprises 16 residues. The V and J ends lost 2 bases and 2 bases respectively, with 13 bases between them.

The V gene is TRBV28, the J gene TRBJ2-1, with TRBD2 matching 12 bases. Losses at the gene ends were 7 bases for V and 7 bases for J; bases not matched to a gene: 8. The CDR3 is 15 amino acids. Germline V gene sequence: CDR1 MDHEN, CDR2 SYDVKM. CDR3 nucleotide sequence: TGTGCCAGCACCAGACTAGCGGGAGAGGGGAATGAGCAGTTCTTC. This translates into CASTRLAGEGNEQFF. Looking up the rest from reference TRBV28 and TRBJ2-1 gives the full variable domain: DVKVTQSSRYLVKRTGEKVFLECVQDMDHENMFWYRQDPGLGLRLIYFSYDVKMKEKGDIPEGYSVSREKKERFSLILESASTNQTSMYLCASTRLAGEGNEQFFGPGTRLTVL.

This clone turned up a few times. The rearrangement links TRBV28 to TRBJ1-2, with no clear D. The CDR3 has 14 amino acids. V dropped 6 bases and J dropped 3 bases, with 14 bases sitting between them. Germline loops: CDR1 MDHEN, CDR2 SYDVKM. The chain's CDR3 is CASSPRGQDYGYTF. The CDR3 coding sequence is TGTGCCAGCAGCCCGCGAGGGCAGGACTATGGCTACACCTTC.

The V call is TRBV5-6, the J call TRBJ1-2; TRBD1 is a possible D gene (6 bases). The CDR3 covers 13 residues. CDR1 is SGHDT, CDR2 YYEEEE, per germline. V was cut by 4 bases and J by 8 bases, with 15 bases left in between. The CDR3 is CASSKSGGLGYTF. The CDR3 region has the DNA TGTGCCAGCAGCAAGAGCGGGGGGCTAGGCTACACCTTC.

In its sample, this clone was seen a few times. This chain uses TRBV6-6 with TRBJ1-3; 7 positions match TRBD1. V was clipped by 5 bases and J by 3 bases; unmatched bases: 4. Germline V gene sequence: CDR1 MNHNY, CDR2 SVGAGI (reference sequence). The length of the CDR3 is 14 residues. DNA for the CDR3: TGTGCCAGCAGTGGAGGGGGCGTTGGAAACACCATATATTTT. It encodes CASSGGGVGNTIYF.

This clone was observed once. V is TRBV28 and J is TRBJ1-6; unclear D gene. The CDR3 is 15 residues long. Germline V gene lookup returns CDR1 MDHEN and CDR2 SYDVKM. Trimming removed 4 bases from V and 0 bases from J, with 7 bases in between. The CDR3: CASSSRDSYNSPLHF. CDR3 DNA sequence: TGTGCCAGCAGTTCCCGGGACTCCTATAATTCACCCCTCCACTTT.

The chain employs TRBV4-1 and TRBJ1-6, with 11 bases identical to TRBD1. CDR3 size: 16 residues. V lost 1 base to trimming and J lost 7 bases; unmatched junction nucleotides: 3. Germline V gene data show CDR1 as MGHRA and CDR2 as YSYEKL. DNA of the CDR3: TGCGCCAGCAGCCAAGGGACAGGGGGCATGAATTCACCCCTCCACTTT. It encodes CASSQGTGGMNSPLHF.

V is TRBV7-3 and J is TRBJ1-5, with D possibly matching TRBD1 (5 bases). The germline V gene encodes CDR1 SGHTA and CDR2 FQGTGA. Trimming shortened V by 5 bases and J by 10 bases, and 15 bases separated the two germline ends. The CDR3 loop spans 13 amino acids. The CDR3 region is CASSESAGGPQHF. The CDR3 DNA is TGTGCCAGCAGCGAGTCCGCGGGGGGTCCCCAGCATTTT.